This T cell receptor beta chain derives from a study of shared clonotypes between healthy human individuals. Adult donors, all healthy and HIV-negative, had no recent acute infections or vaccinations. Splitting of CD4+ cells produced CD45RA+ naive and CD45RA-negative memory subsets. Generated by immunoSEQ multiplex PCR, the TCRdb table keeps only in-frame clones and is missing some. In the table there are millions of clones, roughly 96% of which are singletons. Sequencing was performed on naive CD4+ T cells sorted from blood. The subset: CD45RA+ positively selected. This clonotype was sampled from a man between 18 and 29 years old in good health.

This CDR3 is CSVVGSATRLSTDTQYF. The CDR3 region has the DNA TGCAGCGTTGTAGGGTCTGCTACTAGGCTATCCACAGATACGCAGTATTTT. The chain has TRBV29-1 and TRBJ2-3; TRBD2 might be the D (5 bases). The CDR3 length is 17 residues. The V end lost 4 bases, the J end lost 2 bases, and 22 bases lay between the germline ends. The V gene's germline CDR1 is SQVTM and CDR2 ANQGSEA.